The 8 T cell receptor beta chains reported below all come from one sample, sequenced in a study of identifying expanded T cells in peripheral blood. Libraries were prepared by immunoSEQ multiplex PCR; TCRdb keeps only in-frame clonotypes and omits some of them. The profile covers some 65,000 clones, with roughly four fifths appearing a single time and under 20% taken by the ten largest. Sequenced: blood. The receptors were gathered from a person aged 18 to 75 in good health.

J is TRBJ2-6 and V is TRBV2; TRBD1 or TRBD2 may be the D gene (6 bases each). CDR1 and CDR2 from the germline V gene are SNHLY and FYNNEI. This CDR3 has 16 amino acids. Trimming removed 7 bases from V and 1 base from J, with 14 bases in between. CDR3 residues: CASTKGGISGANVLTF. The CDR3 DNA reads TGTGCCAGCACGAAGGGGGGAATATCTGGGGCCAACGTCCTGACTTTC.

The chain has TRBV7-9 and TRBJ1-6; D not resolved. The CDR3 spans 13 residues. V shed 1 base and J shed 11 bases, with 9 bases lying between them. Germline values: CDR1 SEHNR, CDR2 FQNEAQ (reference sequence). CDR3: CASSLGVGTPLHF. CDR3 nucleotides: TGTGCCAGCAGCTTAGGGGTGGGGACACCCCTCCACTTT.

The gene calls are TRBV25-1 and TRBJ1-1; a possible D gene is TRBD1 (6 bases). The CDR3 is 14 amino acids. Germline-derived CDR1 and CDR2 are MGHDK and SYGVNS. The V and J ends lost 4 bases and 4 bases respectively, with 13 bases between them. The chain's CDR3 is CASSGPSGVTEAFF. The CDR3 nucleotides are TGTGCCAGCAGTGGCCCCTCAGGGGTCACTGAAGCTTTCTTT.

The chain employs TRBV11-2 and TRBJ2-2; D may be TRBD2 (6 bases). The V end lost 5 bases, the J end lost 5 bases, and 12 bases lay between the germline ends. Germline V lookup: CDR1 SGHAT, CDR2 FQNNGV. This CDR3 has 14 residues. In DNA, the CDR3 is TGTGCCAGCAGCCCCCGGGCGGGAACCGGGGAGCTGTTTTTT. Residues: CASSPRAGTGELFF. The full variable domain, rest sourced from reference TRBV11-2 and TRBJ2-2, is EAGVAQSPRYKIIEKRQSVAFWCNPISGHATLYWYQQILGQGPKLLIQFQNNGVVDDSQLPKDRFSAERLKGVDSTLKIQPAKLEDSAVYLCASSPRAGTGELFFGEGSRLTVL.

The chain is built from TRBV7-3 and TRBJ1-1; 7 nucleotides agree with TRBD1. This CDR3 region has 13 residues. Unmatched junction bases numbered 6, after V lost 5 bases and J lost 6 bases. CDR1 is SGHTA, CDR2 FQGTGA, per germline. CDR3 DNA sequence: TGTGCCAGCAGCACGCGACAGGGCGCTGAAGCTTTCTTT. Amino acid sequence: CASSTRQGAEAFF.

The chain has TRBV9 and TRBJ2-1; no clear D. Germline V gene data show CDR1 as SGDLS and CDR2 as YYNGEE. CDR3 length equals 12 residues. V lost 4 bases, J lost 13 bases, and 15 bases lay in between. The CDR3 DNA sequence: TGTGCCAGCAGCCCGGATGTAGAATTTCAGTTCTTC. Amino acids: CASSPDVEFQFF.

CDR3 loop: CASSIPSRVAGANVLTF. CDR3 DNA: TGTGCCAGTAGTATACCCTCGAGGGTAGCTGGGGCCAACGTCCTGACTTTC. J is TRBJ2-6 and V is TRBV19, with D maybe TRBD2 (5 bases). The V gene lost 2 bases and the J gene lost 2 bases, with 13 bases spanning the gap. Germline CDR1 is LNHDA and CDR2 is SQIVND (reference sequence). CDR3 size: 17 residues.

The table lists this clone with a count of one. This chain links TRBV29-1 with TRBJ2-5; unclear D gene. This CDR3 contains 13 residues. Germline CDR1 SQVTM, CDR2 ANQGSEA. The germline V and J ends were trimmed by 8 bases and 1 base, with 14 bases remaining between them. CDR3 residues: CSSPWRLQETQYF. In nucleotides, the CDR3 is TGCAGCTCCCCCTGGCGACTCCAAGAGACCCAGTACTTC.